This record covers a single TCR beta chain. Its antigen remains unknown. This sample was taken from a study of cytomegalovirus exposure and HLA in healthy donors. Whole-study findings and limits: Cytomegalovirus status, reportedly, was diagnosed with high specificity and sensitivity by the classifier. The authors enumerated 150 to 200 TCR beta chains as linked to cytomegalovirus. It was in a later analysis that TCR association rates were seen to vary by HLA locus, highest for DRB1 and lowest for HLA-C. Later analysis demonstrated an association between a missense DCLRE1C variant and TCR beta V- and J-gene trimming.

Looked up from germline, CDR1 is LNHDA and CDR2 is SQIVND (reference sequence). The length of the CDR3 is 13 residues. The V gene end was trimmed by 4 bases and the J gene end by 7 bases; junction bases not matched to a gene: 4. 60 Vbeta and 13 Jbeta primers were used in PCR. The table came from immunoSEQ multiplex PCR; TCRdb's copy has only in-frame clones and leaves some out. The data show about 120,000 clones, 65% to 80% seen once. Input material: PBMCs. The TCR originated in an older woman in good health and CMV-seropositive. The V call is TRBV19, the J call TRBJ1-1; TRBD1 agrees at 9 bases. The CDR3 sequence is CASSRQGGGEAFF. The CDR3 DNA sequence: TGTGCCAGTAGTAGACAGGGGGGCGGTGAAGCTTTCTTT.